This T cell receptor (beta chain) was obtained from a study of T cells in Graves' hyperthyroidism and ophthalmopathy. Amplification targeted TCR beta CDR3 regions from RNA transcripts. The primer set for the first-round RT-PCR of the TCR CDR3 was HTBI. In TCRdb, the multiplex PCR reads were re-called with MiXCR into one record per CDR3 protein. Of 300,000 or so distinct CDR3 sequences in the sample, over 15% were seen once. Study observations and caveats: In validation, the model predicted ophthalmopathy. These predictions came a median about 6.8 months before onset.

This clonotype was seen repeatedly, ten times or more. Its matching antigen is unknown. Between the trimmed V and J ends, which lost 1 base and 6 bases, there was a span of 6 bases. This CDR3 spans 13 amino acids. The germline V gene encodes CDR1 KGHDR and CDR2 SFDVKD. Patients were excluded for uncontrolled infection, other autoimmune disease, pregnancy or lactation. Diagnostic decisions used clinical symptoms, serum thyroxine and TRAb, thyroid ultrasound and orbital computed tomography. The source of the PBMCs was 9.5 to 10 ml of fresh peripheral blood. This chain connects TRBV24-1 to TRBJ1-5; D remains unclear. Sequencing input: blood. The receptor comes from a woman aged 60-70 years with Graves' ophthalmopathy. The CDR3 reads CATSDFLGQPQHF. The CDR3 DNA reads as TGTGCCACCAGTGATTTTTTGGGTCAGCCCCAGCATTTT.